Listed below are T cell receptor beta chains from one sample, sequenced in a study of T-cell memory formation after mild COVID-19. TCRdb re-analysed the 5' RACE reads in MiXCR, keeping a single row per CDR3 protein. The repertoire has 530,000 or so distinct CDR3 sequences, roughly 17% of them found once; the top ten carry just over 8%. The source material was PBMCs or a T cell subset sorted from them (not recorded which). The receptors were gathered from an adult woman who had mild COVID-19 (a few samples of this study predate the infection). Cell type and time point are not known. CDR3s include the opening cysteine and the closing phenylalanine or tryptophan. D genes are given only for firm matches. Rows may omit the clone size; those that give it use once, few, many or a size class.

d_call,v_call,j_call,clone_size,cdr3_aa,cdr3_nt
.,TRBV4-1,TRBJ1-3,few,CASSQSLQGNTIYF,TGCGCCAGCAGCCAATCTCTCCAGGGAAACACCATATATTTT
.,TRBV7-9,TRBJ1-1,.,CASSAEMRGVEAFF,TGTGCCAGCAGCGCCGAAATGCGGGGTGTTGAAGCTTTCTTT
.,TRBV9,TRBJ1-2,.,CASSVGPPGADYGYTF,TGTGCCAGCAGCGTAGGTCCCCCGGGGGCGGACTATGGCTACACCTTC
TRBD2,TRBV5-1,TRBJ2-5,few,CASTSSGGAGETQYF,TGCGCCAGCACATCAAGCGGGGGGGCCGGAGAGACCCAGTACTTC
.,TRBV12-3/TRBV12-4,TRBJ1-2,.,CASTSALQEMIYGYTF,TGTGCCAGCACCTCAGCCCTACAGGAAATGATCTATGGCTACACCTTC
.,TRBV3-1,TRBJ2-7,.,CASSKEGGLSSYEQYF,TGTGCCAGCAGCAAAGAGGGCGGCTTGAGCTCCTACGAGCAGTACTTC
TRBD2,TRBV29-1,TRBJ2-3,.,CSVATSGRFSDTQYF,TGCAGCGTGGCTACTAGCGGGAGGTTCTCAGATACGCAGTATTTT
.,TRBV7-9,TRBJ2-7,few,CASSLNQPGEQYF,TGTGCCAGCAGCTTAAACCAGCCGGGCGAGCAGTACTTC
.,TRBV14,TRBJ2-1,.,CASSQNLLAHEQFF,TGTGCCAGCAGCCAAAACCTACTAGCACATGAGCAGTTCTTC
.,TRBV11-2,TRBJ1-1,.,CASSLDPGGYTEAFF,TGTGCCAGCAGCTTAGATCCTGGGGGATACACTGAAGCTTTCTTT